A selection of T cell receptor beta chains follows, all from one sample in a study of cytomegalovirus exposure and HLA in healthy donors. Sequencing used immunoSEQ multiplex PCR; TCRdb keeps in-frame clones, though not all of them. The table has around 150,000 clones, roughly three quarters seen once. The specimen sequenced was PBMCs. The receptors were gathered from a man aged 30 to 45 in good health and CMV-seronegative. Both conserved end residues are part of each CDR3. A D gene is named only where the DNA matches it firmly. Clone size is shown for a subset of rows, as once, few, many or a class of expanded clone.

>TRBJ2-6|once|TRBV19|TRBD1
CASSIQGALTSGANVLTF
TGTGCCAGTAGTATACAGGGGGCTCTTACCTCTGGGGCCAACGTCCTGACTTTC
>TRBJ1-2|NA|TRBV5-6|TRBD1
CASSHFGTDRGYTF
TGTGCCAGCAGCCACTTTGGGACAGATAGGGGCTACACCTTC
>TRBJ2-5|NA|TRBV19|NA
CASSIGPQETQYF
TGTGCCAGTAGTATAGGGCCCCAAGAGACCCAGTACTTC
>TRBJ2-3|NA|TRBV11-3|TRBD2
CASSSYLAGEGTDTQYF
TGTGCCAGCAGCTCATACCTGGCGGGGGAGGGCACAGATACGCAGTATTTT
>TRBJ1-2|NA|TRBV6-1|NA
CASSEEQGANYGYTF
TGTGCCAGCAGTGAAGAACAGGGCGCTAACTATGGCTACACCTTC
>TRBJ1-4|NA|TRBV29-1|TRBD1
CSVRGLINEKLFF
TGCAGCGTAAGGGGGCTTATTAATGAAAAACTGTTTTTT
>TRBJ2-1|NA|TRBV9|TRBD2
CASSASGSSYNEQFF
TGTGCCAGCAGCGCTAGCGGGAGCTCCTACAATGAGCAGTTCTTC
>TRBJ1-5|NA|TRBV19|NA
CASKEGGYSNQPQHF
TGTGCCAGTAAGGAGGGCGGTTATAGCAATCAGCCCCAGCATTTT
>TRBJ1-6|NA|TRBV30|NA
CAWSTLAGSPLHF
TGTGCCTGGAGTACTTTGGCAGGGTCACCCCTCCACTTT
>TRBJ2-2|NA|TRBV30|NA
CAWDRIISKGELFF
TGTGCCTGGGACAGGATCATCTCGAAGGGGGAGCTGTTTTTT
>TRBJ1-5|once|TRBV5-5|TRBD1
CASSRTGNQPQHF
TGTGCCAGCAGCAGGACAGGGAACCAGCCCCAGCATTTT
>TRBJ2-1|NA|TRBV6-1|NA
CASISGAASYNEQFF
TGTGCCAGCATTTCGGGAGCGGCCTCCTACAATGAGCAGTTCTTC
>TRBJ2-7|NA|TRBV6-5|NA
CASSYSMIGGYEQYF
TGTGCCAGCAGTTACTCGATGATAGGGGGCTACGAGCAGTACTTC
>TRBJ2-7|once|TRBV30|NA
CAWSGVAALYEQYF
TGTGCCTGGAGTGGGGTAGCGGCTCTCTACGAGCAGTACTTC
>TRBJ1-5|NA|TRBV7-2|NA
CASSPTVWGGNQPQHF
TGTGCCAGCAGCCCCACAGTGTGGGGGGGAAATCAGCCCCAGCATTTT
>TRBJ2-1|NA|TRBV5-1|TRBD2
CASSLGTIAGVNEQFF
TGCGCCAGCAGCTTGGGGACGATAGCGGGAGTCAATGAGCAGTTCTTC
>TRBJ2-1|NA|TRBV9|TRBD2
CASSVGGSGYNEQFF
TGTGCCAGCAGCGTAGGCGGGAGTGGCTACAATGAGCAGTTCTTC
>TRBJ2-7|NA|TRBV11-2|TRBD1
CASSIDRGAYEQYF
TGTGCCAGCAGCATAGACAGGGGAGCCTACGAGCAGTACTTC
>TRBJ2-5|NA|TRBV6-1|TRBD1
CASSDRQGGFREQYF
TGTGCCAGCAGTGACCGACAGGGGGGGTTTCGGGAGCAGTACTTC
>TRBJ1-1|NA|TRBV5-1|NA
CASSARGTEAFF
TGCGCCAGCAGCGCCAGGGGTACTGAAGCTTTCTTT
>TRBJ1-3|NA|TRBV13|NA
CASSLGLLRGNTIYF
TGTGCCAGCAGCTTAGGGCTACTCCGAGGAAACACCATATATTTT
>TRBJ1-4|NA|TRBV7-9|NA
CASSFRGDEKLFF
TGTGCCAGCAGCTTTCGGGGGGATGAAAAACTGTTTTTT
>TRBJ1-5|NA|TRBV6-1|TRBD1
CASTGTAAGQPQHF
TGTGCCAGCACGGGGACAGCTGCTGGACAGCCCCAGCATTTT
>TRBJ2-7|NA|TRBV6-5|TRBD1
CASSYSPDRGYEQYF
TGTGCCAGCAGTTACTCCCCGGACAGGGGCTACGAGCAGTACTTC
>TRBJ2-1|NA|TRBV11-2|TRBD2
CASSQGGTSFYNEQFF
TGTGCCAGCAGTCAAGGCGGGACTAGCTTCTACAATGAGCAGTTCTTC
>TRBJ2-2|few|TRBV5-1|TRBD2
CASSLTSGTGELFF
TGCGCCAGCAGCTTGACTAGCGGCACCGGGGAGCTGTTTTTT
>TRBJ2-5|NA|TRBV5-1|TRBD2
CASSWKRDQETQYF
TGCGCCAGCAGCTGGAAGCGGGATCAAGAGACCCAGTACTTC
>TRBJ2-1|NA|TRBV27|NA
CASSLRESNEQFF
TGTGCCAGCAGTTTAAGGGAGAGCAATGAGCAGTTCTTC
>TRBJ1-4|NA|TRBV29-1|NA
CSVEATANEKLFF
TGCAGCGTTGAGGCTACAGCTAATGAAAAACTGTTTTTT
>TRBJ2-3|NA|TRBV5-1|NA
CASSPYATDTQYF
TGCGCCAGCAGCCCCTACGCGACAGATACGCAGTATTTT
>TRBJ1-1|NA|TRBV28|TRBD1
CASSSRDRLTEAFF
TGTGCCAGCAGTTCCCGGGACAGGTTGACTGAAGCTTTCTTT
>TRBJ2-5|NA|TRBV5-1|NA
CASSSPNLQETQYF
TGCGCCAGCAGCTCTCCTAATTTACAAGAGACCCAGTACTTC
>TRBJ2-3|NA|TRBV29-1|TRBD2
CSVPGTSGLTDTQYF
TGCAGCGTGCCCGGGACTAGCGGCTTGACAGATACGCAGTATTTT
>TRBJ2-1|NA|TRBV28|TRBD1
CASSVGTGRNEQFF
TGTGCCAGCAGTGTAGGGACAGGTAGGAATGAGCAGTTCTTC
>TRBJ2-7|NA|TRBV7-8|NA
CASSLDRAYEQYF
TGTGCCAGCAGCTTAGACAGAGCCTACGAGCAGTACTTC
>TRBJ2-2|NA|TRBV19|TRBD2
CASSMGLVLSGGELFF
TGTGCCAGTAGTATGGGACTAGTACTCTCCGGCGGGGAGCTGTTTTTT
>TRBJ2-2|NA|TRBV6-5|NA
CASSWGDAGRTGELFF
TGTGCCAGCAGTTGGGGGGACGCGGGGCGCACCGGGGAGCTGTTTTTT
>TRBJ2-1|few|TRBV30|TRBD1
CAFSDRGISYNEQFF
TGTGCCTTCTCGGACAGGGGTATCTCCTACAATGAGCAGTTCTTC
>TRBJ1-2|NA|TRBV18|NA
CASSPPSLARGGYTF
TGTGCCAGCTCACCACCTTCCCTAGCCCGGGGTGGCTACACCTTC
>TRBJ2-7|NA|TRBV9|TRBD2
CASSVEAGGLYEQYF
TGTGCCAGCAGCGTAGAGGCGGGAGGGCTATACGAGCAGTACTTC
>TRBJ2-1|NA|TRBV15|TRBD2
CATSREAGGGNEQFF
TGTGCCACCAGCAGAGAAGCGGGAGGGGGCAATGAGCAGTTCTTC
>TRBJ1-5|few|TRBV11-3|NA
CASSLESGDSNQPQHF
TGTGCCAGCAGCTTAGAGTCGGGGGATAGCAATCAGCCCCAGCATTTT
>TRBJ2-5|NA|TRBV21-1|NA
CASPDPPTGSHQPVDSKLLETQYF
TGTGCCAGCCCAGACCCACCAACCGGGTCCCACCAACCCGTGGACTCGAAACTATTAGAGACCCAGTACTTC
>TRBJ1-3|few|TRBV4-1|NA
CASSRQETGNTIYF
TGCGCCAGCAGCCGACAGGAGACTGGAAACACCATATATTTT
>TRBJ1-1|NA|TRBV7-2|TRBD1
CASSRDSEAFF
TGTGCCAGCAGCCGGGACAGTGAAGCTTTCTTT
>TRBJ2-7|NA|TRBV28|NA
CASKETEEIDEQYF
TGTGCCAGCAAGGAGACAGAGGAAATCGACGAGCAGTACTTC
>TRBJ1-4|few|TRBV6-5|NA
CASSRVGQLNEKLFF
TGTGCCAGCAGTAGAGTGGGACAACTTAATGAAAAACTGTTTTTT
>TRBJ2-1|NA|TRBV19|TRBD2
CASPGLWSGDYNEQFF
TGTGCCAGTCCTGGGCTTTGGAGCGGGGACTACAATGAGCAGTTCTTC
>TRBJ2-1|NA|TRBV6-1|TRBD2
CASVPGLAGANEQFF
TGTGCCAGCGTCCCCGGACTAGCGGGGGCAAATGAGCAGTTCTTC
>TRBJ2-1|NA|TRBV30|TRBD2
CAWRGGVTLNEQFF
TGTGCCTGGAGGGGGGGGGTCACACTCAATGAGCAGTTCTTC
>TRBJ2-1|NA|TRBV5-1|NA
CASSLGHSTYNEQFF
TGCGCCAGCAGCTTGGGCCACAGTACCTACAATGAGCAGTTCTTC
>TRBJ2-5|once|TRBV9|TRBD2
CASSVGIREGTQYF
TGTGCCAGCAGCGTAGGTATTAGGGAGGGGACCCAGTACTTC
>TRBJ1-2|few|TRBV5-4|TRBD1
CASSRQGADGYTF
TGTGCCAGCAGCCGACAGGGGGCTGATGGCTACACCTTC